The 27 T cell receptor beta chains below come from one sample, sequenced in a study of T cell responses to AZD1222 COVID-19 vaccine. Here immunoSEQ multiplex PCR was the method, and the copy in TCRdb shows in-frame clones only, minus some. The sample yields about 130,000 clones, roughly 87% seen once. This sample comprised peripheral blood, obtained 28 days after the second AZD1222 dose. These receptors all stem from an adult who received the AZD1222 COVID-19 vaccine.

The rearrangement joins TRBV5-3 to TRBJ1-5; weak D call: TRBD1 (6 bases). TRBV5-3 qualifies as an ORF whose function is uncertain. The CDR3 loop spans 15 amino acids. The V end lost 3 bases, the J end lost 3 bases, and 13 bases lay between the germline ends. CDR3 residues: CARSSVQGYNQPQHF. DNA for the CDR3: TGTGCCAGAAGCTCGGTACAGGGTTACAATCAGCCCCAGCATTTT.

The V and J genes are TRBV5-4 and TRBJ2-5; D is unclear. Germline V lookup: CDR1 SGHNT, CDR2 YYREEE (reference sequence). V shed 3 bases and J shed 7 bases, with 19 bases lying between them. The CDR3 loop spans 15 amino acids. The CDR3 spells CASSSKDGYEGTQYF. Written as DNA, the CDR3 is TGTGCCAGCAGCTCCAAGGATGGATACGAAGGGACCCAGTACTTC.

The V and J genes are TRBV5-4 and TRBJ2-3; D might be TRBD2 (6 bases). Germline CDR1 is SGHNT and CDR2 is YYREEE (reference sequence). This CDR3 region has 14 residues. V was pared by 2 bases and J by 3 bases, with 10 bases between. CDR3 coding DNA: TGTGCCAGCAGCTTTCGGGGGAGTACAGATACGCAGTATTTT. Its protein product is CASSFRGSTDTQYF. Combining the CDR3 with reference TRBV5-4 and TRBJ2-3 gives the whole variable domain ETGVTQSPTHLIKTRGQQVTLRCSSQSGHNTVSWYQQALGQGPQFIFQYYREEENGRGNFPPRFSGLQFPNYSSELNVNALELDDSALYLCASSFRGSTDTQYFGPGTRLTVL.

This clone came up a few times. This rearrangement joins TRBV6-6 to TRBJ2-7, with no clear D. Germline loops: CDR1 MNHNY, CDR2 SVGAGI (reference sequence). The CDR3 sequence is 14 residues long. Trimming shortened V by 0 bases and J by 3 bases, and 9 bases separated the two germline ends. The CDR3 here is CASSYSRTSYEQYF. CDR3 DNA: TGTGCCAGCAGTTACTCCAGGACGAGCTACGAGCAGTACTTC.

For this clone: Other DNA variants within this sample encode the same CDR3. V usage is TRBV5-1 and J usage is TRBJ2-7, with D unresolved. The CDR3 totals 14 residues. CDR1 SGHRS and CDR2 YFSETQ come from the germline V gene. Trimming pared 0 bases from V and 0 bases from J, leaving 7 bases between. CDR3 region: CASSLGQSSYEQYF. The CDR3 DNA reads as TGCGCCAGCAGCTTGGGGCAAAGCTCCTACGAGCAGTACTTC.

The chain recombines TRBV28 with TRBJ1-2, with D possibly TRBD1 on 6 matching bases. This CDR3 comprises 12 residues. The V end lost 5 bases, the J end lost 8 bases, and 12 bases lay between the germline ends. In germline, CDR1 is MDHEN, CDR2 SYDVKM. CDR3 in DNA: TGTGCCAGCAGTCTACGGACAGAGGGCTACACCTTC. Protein: CASSLRTEGYTF.

CDR3 coding DNA: TGCGCCAGCAGCCAAGTAGGGGGAGGAGGGAGCACTGAAGCTTTCTTT. This gives the protein CASSQVGGGGSTEAFF. The rearrangement uses TRBV4-3 and TRBJ1-1; perhaps TRBD1 as D (6 bases). The CDR3 is 16 residues long. Germline CDR1 reads LGHNA; CDR2 reads YSLEER. Between the trimmed V and J ends, which lost 1 base and 4 bases, there was a span of 16 bases.

In this sample, this clone turned up a few times. The chain links TRBV29-1 to TRBJ2-3, with D perhaps matching TRBD1 (5 bases). The CDR3 runs to 15 residues. Germline CDR1 reads SQVTM; CDR2 reads ANQGSEA. V lost 7 bases and J lost 1, with 18 bases in between. CDR3 protein: CSADFAGPGTDTQYF. The CDR3 bases are TGCAGCGCCGACTTCGCAGGGCCGGGCACAGATACGCAGTATTTT.

The rearrangement joins TRBV7-2 to TRBJ1-4; 7 bases are a match to TRBD1. This CDR3 is 15 amino acids long. Germline CDR1 reads SGHTA; CDR2 reads FQGNSA. V shed 5 bases and J 2 bases; nucleotides not matched to a gene: 5. This CDR3 reads CASSKGQPTNEKLFF. The CDR3 nucleotides read TGTGCCAGCAGCAAGGGACAGCCGACTAATGAAAAACTGTTTTTT. Full variable domain (remainder filled in from reference TRBV7-2 and TRBJ1-4): GAGVSQSPSNKVTEKGKDVELRCDPISGHTALYWYRQSLGQGLEFLIYFQGNSAPDKSGLPSDRFSAERTGGSVSTLTIQRTQQEDSAVYLCASSKGQPTNEKLFFGSGTQLSVL.

The count of this clone is one. Here the CDR3 DNA reads TGTGCCAGCAGCCCTTTCACGATCAATGAGCAGTTCTTC. Translating gives CASSPFTINEQFF. The rearrangement uses TRBV7-9 and TRBJ2-1; no definite D call. V dropped 5 bases and J dropped 6 bases, with 11 bases sitting between them. This CDR3 comprises 13 residues. Germline-derived CDR1 and CDR2 are SEHNR and FQNEAQ (reference sequence).

The rearrangement joins TRBV5-4 to TRBJ1-1, with 7 bases aligning to TRBD1. The CDR3 loop spans 14 amino acids. CDR1 and CDR2 from the germline V gene are SGHNT and YYREEE (reference sequence). Unmatched junction bases numbered 5, after V lost 6 bases and J lost 0 bases. The CDR3 coding sequence is TGTGCCAGCACCCAGGACAGGATGAACACTGAAGCTTTCTTT. This encodes CASTQDRMNTEAFF.

The V and J genes are TRBV7-9 and TRBJ2-2; 13 nucleotides match TRBD2. In germline, CDR1 is SEHNR, CDR2 FQNEAQ (reference sequence). The CDR3 sequence is 16 residues long. V lost 4 bases, J lost 8 bases, and 7 bases stayed unmatched. CDR3 bases: TGTGCCAGCAGCTCTCCGGGACTAGCGGGGAAGGGGGAGCTGTTTTTT. It translates to CASSSPGLAGKGELFF.

The chain recombines TRBV19 with TRBJ2-1; 11 positions agree with TRBD2. Germline CDR1 LNHDA, CDR2 SQIVND (reference sequence). The CDR3 has 15 residues. The V gene end was trimmed by 3 bases and the J gene end by 7 bases; junction bases not matched to a gene: 5. The CDR3 DNA reads TGTGCCAGTAGTATGGTCCTAGCGGGAGGTAATGAGCAGTTCTTC. It translates to CASSMVLAGGNEQFF.

DNA of the CDR3: TGTGCCACCAGTGCCGGGCGGGGGGGCGATGAGCAGTTCTTC. Encoded protein: CATSAGRGGDEQFF. The J gene is TRBJ2-1, the V gene TRBV24-1; 9 nucleotides line up with TRBD2. The germline gives CDR1 KGHDR, CDR2 SFDVKD. Trimming took 5 bases from V and 8 from J; bases not matched to a gene: 6. The length of the CDR3 is 14 residues.

The chain couples TRBV16 to TRBJ1-4, with 9 bases aligning to TRBD1. This CDR3 spans 16 amino acids. With V trimmed by 4 bases and J by 7 bases, 10 bases remained unmatched. CDR1 is KGHSY, CDR2 FQNENV, per germline. CDR3 coding DNA: TGTGCCAGCAGCCCCCTCGGACAGGGGACTTCTGAAAAACTGTTTTTT. Protein: CASSPLGQGTSEKLFF.

The chain has TRBV7-9 and TRBJ1-1, with 7 bases that match TRBD1. The CDR3 spans 15 residues. With 1 base clipped from V and 5 bases from J, the junction kept 7 bases outside the gene matches. Germline-derived CDR1 and CDR2 are SEHNR and FQNEAQ (reference sequence). CDR3 in DNA: TGTGCCAGCAGCTTAGTTTCAGGGGGGGAAACTGAAGCTTTCTTT. It translates to CASSLVSGGETEAFF.

The chain employs TRBV3-1 (or the pseudogene TRBV3-2) and TRBJ1-2; D gene ambiguous. V was trimmed by 1 base and J by 8 bases, leaving 14 bases between them. The CDR3 length is 14 residues. Germline V CDR1 and CDR2: LGHDT, YNNKEL (reference sequence). As DNA, the CDR3 is TGTGCCAGCAGCCAAGGAACAAGGGCATCAGGCTACACCTTC. Translating it yields CASSQGTRASGYTF.

The CDR3 reads CASSQTAEGLREQYF. The CDR3 region has the DNA TGCGCCAGCAGCCAAACAGCGGAGGGGCTTCGCGAGCAGTACTTC. The rearrangement joins TRBV4-1 to TRBJ2-7; a weak D match, TRBD2 (6 bases). Germline values: CDR1 MGHRA, CDR2 YSYEKL. V dropped 2 bases and J dropped 6 bases, with 17 bases sitting between them. The CDR3 extends over 15 amino acids.

This clone was detected only a few times. Other nucleotide sequences in the sample specify the same CDR3. The chain has TRBV12-3 or TRBV12-4 and TRBJ2-2; no reliable D call. The CDR3 covers 13 residues. Trimming left V 2 bases short and J 0 bases short, with 1 base between. In DNA form, the CDR3 reads TGTGCCAGCAGTTTAACGAACACCGGGGAGCTGTTTTTT. Protein sequence: CASSLTNTGELFF.

CDR3: CASSERSHSGNTIYF. In DNA form, the CDR3 reads TGTGCCAGCAGTGAAAGGTCGCACTCTGGAAACACCATATATTTT. The rearrangement joins TRBV2 to TRBJ1-3; no firm D call. V lost 2 bases, J lost 0 bases, and 8 bases lay in between. The CDR3 is 15 residues long. CDR1 SNHLY and CDR2 FYNNEI come from the germline V gene.

V and J are TRBV12-5 and TRBJ2-1; D gene unclear. Trimming removed 3 bases from V and 8 bases from J, with 11 bases in between. The CDR3 runs to 13 residues. Germline CDR1 is LGHNT and CDR2 is FRNRAP. CDR3 protein: CASGLFGGDEQFF. The CDR3 nucleotides are TGTGCTAGTGGTTTATTCGGCGGCGATGAGCAGTTCTTC.

There are a few counts of this clone. The chain employs TRBV2 and TRBJ2-5; D may be TRBD1 (5 bases). The germline V gene has CDR1 SNHLY and CDR2 FYNNEI. The V and J ends lost 8 bases and 1 base respectively, with 8 bases between them. The CDR3 extends over 12 amino acids. CDR3 sequence (DNA): TGTGCCAGCGGCCAGGGCCAAGAGACCCAGTACTTC. Translated: CASGQGQETQYF.

This chain connects TRBV4-1 to TRBJ1-3; no definite D call. Germline V gives CDR1 MGHRA, CDR2 YSYEKL. Between the trimmed V and J ends, which lost 2 bases and 3 bases, there was a span of 8 bases. The CDR3 has 14 amino acids. The CDR3 nucleotides read TGCGCCAGCAGCCAATCTGGATATGGAAACACCATATATTTT. Protein product: CASSQSGYGNTIYF.

The chain carries TRBV3-1 (or the pseudogene TRBV3-2) and TRBJ2-3, with D unresolved. The CDR3 contains 16 residues. Germline V lookup: CDR1 LGHDT, CDR2 YNNKEL (reference sequence). The V gene lost 0 bases and the J gene lost 0 bases, with 10 bases spanning the gap. The CDR3 here is CASSQDLFSSTDTQYF. CDR3 in DNA: TGTGCCAGCAGCCAAGATCTCTTTTCTAGCACAGATACGCAGTATTTT.

The chain joins TRBV12-3 or TRBV12-4 to TRBJ1-1; 7 nucleotides line up with TRBD1. This CDR3 contains 13 residues. V shed 6 bases and J 5 bases; nucleotides not matched to a gene: 6. In DNA, the CDR3 is TGTGCCAGCAGACCTACAGGGGTAACTGAAGCTTTCTTT. Amino acids: CASRPTGVTEAFF.

The chain joins TRBV6-5 to TRBJ2-7, with 7 bases fitting TRBD1. Looked up from germline, CDR1 is MNHEY and CDR2 is SVGAGI. J lost 0 bases, V lost 6 bases, and 8 bases had no gene match. This CDR3 has 15 amino acids. CDR3 sequence reads: CASRYDRESSYEQYF. DNA of the CDR3: TGTGCCAGCAGGTACGACAGGGAGAGCTCCTACGAGCAGTACTTC.

The V gene is TRBV6-5, the J gene TRBJ1-1, with D perhaps TRBD1 (5 bases). Trimming took off 7 bases at V and 5 bases at J, with 20 bases between the two ends. CDR1 MNHEY and CDR2 SVGAGI come from the germline V gene. The CDR3 is made up of 15 amino acids. CDR3 sequence (DNA): TGTGCCAGCAAGGCAGGCGGGGCCATGGGTACTGAAGCTTTCTTT. This gives the protein CASKAGGAMGTEAFF.